A single sample gave rise to the 5 T cell receptor beta chains below, sequenced in a study of glioma-infiltrating T cells after dendritic cell vaccination. Method: immunoSEQ multiplex PCR; TCRdb's copy keeps in-frame clones and lacks some. In the table there are around 89,000 clones, 86% of which are singletons. This sample comprised blood, obtained before dendritic cell vaccination. Receptors originate from a human donor with glioblastoma.

The table lists this clone with a count of one. The chain joins TRBV5-1 to TRBJ1-4; 10 positions agree with TRBD1. The CDR3 covers 14 residues. The germline CDR1 and CDR2 sequences are SGHRS and YFSETQ. V shed 3 bases, J shed 7 bases, and the junction held 3 bases outside the gene matches. CDR3 DNA sequence: TGCGCCAGCAGCTCCGGACAGGGGGGTGAAAAACTGTTTTTT. This sequence encodes CASSSGQGGEKLFF.

This clone occurred once. V usage is TRBV5-4 and J usage is TRBJ2-3, with 11 bases fitting TRBD2. The ends lost 0 bases at V and 5 bases at J; junction bases unmatched: 17. Germline V CDR1 and CDR2: SGHNT, YYREEE (reference sequence). This CDR3 has 20 amino acids. The CDR3 region has the DNA TGTGCCAGCAGCTTGGCGGGCGGGACCGGGACTAGCGGATCCCGAGATACGCAGTATTTT. Encoded protein: CASSLAGGTGTSGSRDTQYF.

J is TRBJ1-5 and V is TRBV5-8; 7 bases are a match to TRBD1. This CDR3 spans 14 amino acids. Looked up from germline, CDR1 is SGHTS and CDR2 is YDEGEE. V lost 9 bases, J lost 2 bases, and 8 bases stayed unmatched. This CDR3 is CATEDRARNQPQHF. The CDR3 DNA reads TGTGCCACCGAAGACAGGGCGCGCAATCAGCCCCAGCATTTT.

The V call is TRBV29-1, the J call TRBJ2-3; unclear D gene. V was pared by 6 bases and J by 2 bases, with 3 bases between. The CDR3 has 10 amino acids. The germline V gene has CDR1 SQVTM and CDR2 ANQGSEA. In DNA, the CDR3 is TGCAGCGTCCACACAGATACGCAGTATTTT. Translating gives CSVHTDTQYF.

The chain couples TRBV19 to TRBJ1-2; D might be TRBD1 (5 bases). CDR3 length: 14 residues. Germline CDR1 LNHDA, CDR2 SQIVND (reference sequence). Deletions cut 5 bases from V and 3 bases from J, with 13 bases between. The DNA of the CDR3 is TGTGCCAGTAGTTCCTCGGGGGGGTACTATGGCTACACCTTC. It is translated as CASSSSGGYYGYTF.